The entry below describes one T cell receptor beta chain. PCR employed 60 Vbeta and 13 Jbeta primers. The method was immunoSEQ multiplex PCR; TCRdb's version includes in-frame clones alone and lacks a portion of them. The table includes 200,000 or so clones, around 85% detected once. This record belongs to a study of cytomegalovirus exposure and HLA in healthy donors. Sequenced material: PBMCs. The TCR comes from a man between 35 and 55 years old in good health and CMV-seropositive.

The CDR3 spells CASSLLTGGVGANVLTF. The CDR3 DNA is TGTGCCAGTAGCCTGTTGACAGGGGGGGTCGGGGCCAACGTCCTGACTTTC. The rearrangement links TRBV19 to TRBJ2-6, with 9 bases aligning to TRBD1. This CDR3 is 17 amino acids long. Germline V gene lookup returns CDR1 LNHDA and CDR2 SQIVND (reference sequence). V trimming: 6 bases; J trimming: 4 bases; junction bases outside the gene matches: 10.